This T cell receptor beta chain was identified in a study of T cells in Graves' hyperthyroidism and ophthalmopathy. Points from the study as a whole: Clonotypes that were expanded in thyroid above 0.001 mostly appeared in blood too. Before onset, by a median of around six months, the model predicted ophthalmopathy. Ophthalmopathy was distinguished from stable hyperthyroidism by 13 V-J signatures.

The CDR3 has 15 residues. J was trimmed by 1 base and V by 6 bases; bases with no gene match: 8. Germline-derived CDR1 and CDR2 are MGHRA and YSYEKL. This clonotype was recorded many times. Its antigen is not known. It was 8.5 to 10 ml of fresh peripheral blood that supplied the PBMCs. TCR beta CDR3 regions were amplified from RNA. During a first-round RT-PCR of the TCR CDR3, the HTBI primer set was used. A single record per CDR3 protein comes from TCRdb applying MiXCR to the multiplex PCR reads. Of hundreds of thousands of distinct CDR3 sequences in the sample, around 15% were seen once. This chain uses TRBV4-1 with TRBJ1-1; 7 bases agree with TRBD1. Sequences were obtained from blood. The source is a woman aged 18 to 35 with Graves' hyperthyroidism. CDR3 coding DNA: TGCGCCAGCAGAGGTCTAAGGGGGCCGAACACTGAAGCTTTCTTT. Encoded protein: CASRGLRGPNTEAFF.